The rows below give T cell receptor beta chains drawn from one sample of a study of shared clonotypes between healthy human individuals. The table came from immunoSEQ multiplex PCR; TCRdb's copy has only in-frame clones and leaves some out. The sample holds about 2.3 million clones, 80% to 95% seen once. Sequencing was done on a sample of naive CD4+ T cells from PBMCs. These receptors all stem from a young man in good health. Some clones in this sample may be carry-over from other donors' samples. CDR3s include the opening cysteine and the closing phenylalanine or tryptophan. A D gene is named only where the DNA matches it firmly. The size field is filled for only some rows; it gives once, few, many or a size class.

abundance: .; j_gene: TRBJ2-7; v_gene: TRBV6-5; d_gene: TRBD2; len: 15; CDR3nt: TGTGCCAGCAGAAATCCGGGACTAGCTTCGTACGAGCAGTACTTC; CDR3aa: CASRNPGLASYEQYF
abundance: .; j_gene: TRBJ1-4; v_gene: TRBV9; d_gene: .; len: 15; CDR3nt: TGTGCCAGCAGCGTAGGAGGGTTTGGTTATGAAAAACTGTTTTTT; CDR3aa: CASSVGGFGYEKLFF
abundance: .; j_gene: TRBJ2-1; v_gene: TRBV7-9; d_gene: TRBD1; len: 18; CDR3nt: TGTGCCAGCAGCTTTCGTAGGCTCGGACAGGTTCTCGACAATGAGCAGTTCTTC; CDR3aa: CASSFRRLGQVLDNEQFF
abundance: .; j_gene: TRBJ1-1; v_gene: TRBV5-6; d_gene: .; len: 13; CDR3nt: TGTGCCAGCAGCTTGGGGCAGGCCACTGAAGCTTTCTTT; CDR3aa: CASSLGQATEAFF
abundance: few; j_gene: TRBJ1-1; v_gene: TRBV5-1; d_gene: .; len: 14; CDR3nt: TGCGCCAGCAGCCTAATGGACGGGAACACTGAAGCTTTCTTT; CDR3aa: CASSLMDGNTEAFF
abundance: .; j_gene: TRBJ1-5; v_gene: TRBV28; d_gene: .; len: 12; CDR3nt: TGTGCCAGCAGTTTAGGGGGGCGGCCCCAGCATTTT; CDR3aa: CASSLGGRPQHF
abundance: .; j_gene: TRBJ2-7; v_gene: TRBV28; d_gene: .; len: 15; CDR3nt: TGTGCCAGCAGTAGTTCTACGGTAAATTCCTACGAGCAGTACTTC; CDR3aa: CASSSSTVNSYEQYF
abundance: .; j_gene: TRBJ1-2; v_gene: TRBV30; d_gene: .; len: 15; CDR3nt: TGTGCCTGGAGTCTTTTCCACACATCTAACTATGGCTACACCTTC; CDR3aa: CAWSLFHTSNYGYTF
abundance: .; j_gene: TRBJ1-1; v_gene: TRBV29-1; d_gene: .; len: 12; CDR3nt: TGCAGCGTTGAAGAACAACGGGTTGGGGCTTTCTTT; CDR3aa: CSVEEQRVGAFF
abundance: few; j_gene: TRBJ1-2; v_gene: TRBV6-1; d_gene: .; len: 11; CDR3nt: TGTGCCAGCAGTGAGAGGGAAGGCTACACCTTC; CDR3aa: CASSEREGYTF
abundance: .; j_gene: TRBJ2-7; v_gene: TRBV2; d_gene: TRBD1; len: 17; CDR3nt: TGTGCCAGCAGGGTGTCATATTCGGGACAGGAGTCCTACGAGCAGTACTTC; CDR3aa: CASRVSYSGQESYEQYF
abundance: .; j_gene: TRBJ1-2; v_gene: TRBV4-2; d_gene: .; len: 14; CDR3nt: TGTGCCAGCAGCCAGCGTTATCTTAACTATGGCTACACCTTC; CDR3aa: CASSQRYLNYGYTF
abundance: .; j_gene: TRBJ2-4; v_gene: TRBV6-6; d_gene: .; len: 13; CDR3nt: TGTGCCAGCGTACAGGGAGGCAAAAACATTCAGTACTTC; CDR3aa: CASVQGGKNIQYF
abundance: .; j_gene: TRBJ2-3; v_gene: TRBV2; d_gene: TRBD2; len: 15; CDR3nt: TGTGCCAGCAAGATTAGCGGGAGGGCCACAGATACGCAGTATTTT; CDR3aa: CASKISGRATDTQYF
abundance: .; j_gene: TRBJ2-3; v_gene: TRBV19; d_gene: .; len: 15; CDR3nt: TGTGCCAGTAGTATTCTGAGACCCGGCACAGATACGCAGTATTTT; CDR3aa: CASSILRPGTDTQYF
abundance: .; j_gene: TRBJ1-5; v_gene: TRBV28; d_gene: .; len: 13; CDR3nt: TGTGCCTCCACAGGGCCGAGCAATCAGCCCCAGCATTTT; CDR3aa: CASTGPSNQPQHF
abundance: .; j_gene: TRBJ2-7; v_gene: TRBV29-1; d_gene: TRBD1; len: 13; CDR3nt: TGCAGCGTCTTACGGGACAGGGACTACGAGCAGTACTTC; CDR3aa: CSVLRDRDYEQYF
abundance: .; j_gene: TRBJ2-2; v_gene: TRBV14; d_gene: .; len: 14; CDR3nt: TGTGCCAGCAGCCAAGGAGGGAGCACCGGGGAGCTGTTTTTT; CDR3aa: CASSQGGSTGELFF
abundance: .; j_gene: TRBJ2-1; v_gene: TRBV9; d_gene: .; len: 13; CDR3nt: TGTGCCAGCAGCGTAGTGGCGCACAATGAGCAGTTCTTC; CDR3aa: CASSVVAHNEQFF
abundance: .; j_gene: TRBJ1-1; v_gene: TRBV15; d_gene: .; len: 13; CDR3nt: TGTGCCACCAGCCAAGAGAGACTCACTGAAGCTTTCTTT; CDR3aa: CATSQERLTEAFF
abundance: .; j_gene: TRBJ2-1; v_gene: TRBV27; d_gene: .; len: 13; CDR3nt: TGTGCCAGCAGTTTCAGCCGATACAATGAGCAGTTCTTC; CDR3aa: CASSFSRYNEQFF
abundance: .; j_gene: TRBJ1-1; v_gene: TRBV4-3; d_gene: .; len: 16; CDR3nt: TGCGCCAGCAGCCCTGATCGACCCGGCAGGAACACTGAAGCTTTCTTT; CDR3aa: CASSPDRPGRNTEAFF
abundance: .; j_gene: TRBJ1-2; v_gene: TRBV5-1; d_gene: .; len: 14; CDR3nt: TGCGCCAGCAGCCGAGTCCCGGGGGACTATGGCTACACCTTC; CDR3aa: CASSRVPGDYGYTF
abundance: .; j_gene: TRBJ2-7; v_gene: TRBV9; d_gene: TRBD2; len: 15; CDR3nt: TGTGCCAGCAGTTTTGGGGCTAGCGGGAGTCACGAGCAGTACTTC; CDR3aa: CASSFGASGSHEQYF
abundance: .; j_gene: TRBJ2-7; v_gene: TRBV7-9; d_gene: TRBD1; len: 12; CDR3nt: TGTGCCAGCAGCTCGACAGGGTACGAGCAGTACTTC; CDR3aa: CASSSTGYEQYF